This T cell receptor beta chain came from a study of blood T cell repertoires in COVID-19. Some clones are missing from TCRdb's copy, which holds only in-frame ones; the method was immunoSEQ multiplex PCR. The sample has 300,000 to 350,000 clones, roughly 87% seen once. CDR1 and CDR2 (germline): SGHVS, FQNEAQ. This CDR3 has 14 amino acids. V dropped 3 bases and J dropped 4 bases, with 12 bases sitting between them. The V gene is TRBV7-8, the J gene TRBJ1-1; the D gene is possibly TRBD1 (6 bases). This sequence was found in a woman in her sixties with COVID-19, enrolled during active disease. Specimen: peripheral blood. In DNA, the CDR3 is TGTGCCAGCAGCTTGGGTACAGGGAGCACTGAAGCTTTCTTT. It yields the protein CASSLGTGSTEAFF.